This T cell receptor beta chain is drawn from a study of CD8 T cells in ankylosing spondylitis. In germline, CDR1 is SGHAT, CDR2 FQNNGV. This CDR3 has 16 residues. With 5 bases clipped from V and 2 bases from J, the junction kept 12 bases outside the gene matches. The table lists this clonotype with many counts. Its antigen is as yet unknown. TCRdb reprocessed the 5' RACE reads with MiXCR, giving one entry per CDR3 protein. The top ten hold roughly 9% of the sample, which has 350,000 or so distinct CDR3 sequences, under 14% seen once. Study-level points and caveats: Disease-associated clones were reportedly significantly overrepresented in matched ankylosing spondylitis synovial fluid.

The receptor's source is a female donor with ankylosing spondylitis or in good health (not recorded which). The sample taken for sequencing was blood, either unsorted or a sorted T cell fraction (not recorded which). The rearrangement uses TRBV11-2 and TRBJ2-7; TRBD1 aligns across 7 bases. The CDR3 DNA reads as TGTGCCAGCAGCCCGATATGGGACAGCGGAACCTACGAGCAGTACTTC. Translated, it gives CASSPIWDSGTYEQYF.